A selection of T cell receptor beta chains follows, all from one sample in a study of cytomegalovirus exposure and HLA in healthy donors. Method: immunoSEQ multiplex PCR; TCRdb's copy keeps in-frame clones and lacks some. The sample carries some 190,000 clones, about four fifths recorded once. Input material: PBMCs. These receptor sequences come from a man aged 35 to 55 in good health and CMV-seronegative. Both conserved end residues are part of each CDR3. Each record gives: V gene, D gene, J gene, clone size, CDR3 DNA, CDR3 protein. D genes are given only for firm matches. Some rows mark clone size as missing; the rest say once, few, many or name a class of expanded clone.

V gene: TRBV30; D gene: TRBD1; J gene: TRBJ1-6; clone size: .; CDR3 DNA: TGTGCCTGGAGTTCCTCGATCGAGGGCAGGGGGGAGAAACCCCTCCACTTT; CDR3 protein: CAWSSSIEGRGEKPLHF
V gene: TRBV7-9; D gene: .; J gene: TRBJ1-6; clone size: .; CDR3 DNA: TGTTCCAGCAGCCTGTCCCCGGGACACAAGAATTCACCCCTCCACTTT; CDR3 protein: CSSSLSPGHKNSPLHF
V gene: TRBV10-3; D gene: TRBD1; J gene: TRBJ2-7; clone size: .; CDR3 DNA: TGTGCCATCAGTGAACGGCGCGCCGGGACAGGGTGGAACGAGCAGTACTTC; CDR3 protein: CAISERRAGTGWNEQYF
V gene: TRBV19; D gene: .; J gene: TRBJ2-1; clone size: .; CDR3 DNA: TGTGCCAGTAGTATCAGTTACAATGAGCAGTTCTTC; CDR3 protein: CASSISYNEQFF
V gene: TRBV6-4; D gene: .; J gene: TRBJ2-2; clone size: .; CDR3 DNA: TGTGCCAGCAAGGAACAGACGAACACCGGGGAGCTGTTTTTT; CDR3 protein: CASKEQTNTGELFF
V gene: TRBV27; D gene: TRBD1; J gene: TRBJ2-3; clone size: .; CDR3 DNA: TGTGCCAGCAGAAATCAGGGGGCCCTTTTCACAGATACGCAGTATTTT; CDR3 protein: CASRNQGALFTDTQYF
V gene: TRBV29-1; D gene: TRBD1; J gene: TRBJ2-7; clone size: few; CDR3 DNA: TGCAGCGTTAACTTCTTTACAGGGGCCTACGAGCAGTACTTC; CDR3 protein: CSVNFFTGAYEQYF
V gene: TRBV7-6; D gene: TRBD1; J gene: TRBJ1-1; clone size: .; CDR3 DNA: TGTGCCAGCAGCCGCGGCAGGGGGCGTATGGGCACTGAAGCTTTCTTT; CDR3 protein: CASSRGRGRMGTEAFF
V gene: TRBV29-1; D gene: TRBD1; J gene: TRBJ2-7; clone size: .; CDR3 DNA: TGCAGCGTTGGGGACAGGGGGCTATACGAGCAGTACTTC; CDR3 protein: CSVGDRGLYEQYF
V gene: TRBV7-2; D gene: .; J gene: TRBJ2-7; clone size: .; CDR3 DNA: TGTGCCAGCAGCTTAGGGGCCCCTTCCTACGAGCAGTACTTC; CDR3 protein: CASSLGAPSYEQYF
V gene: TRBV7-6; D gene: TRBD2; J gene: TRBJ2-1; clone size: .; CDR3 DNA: TGTGCCAGCAGCTTAGTTCGGGGGATAGCGGGTTCCTACAATGAGCAGTTCTTC; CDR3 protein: CASSLVRGIAGSYNEQFF
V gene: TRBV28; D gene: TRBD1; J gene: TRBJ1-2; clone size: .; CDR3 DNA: TGTGCCAGCAGTTTACAGGTCGGACAGGGATGGGGCTACACCTTC; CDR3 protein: CASSLQVGQGWGYTF
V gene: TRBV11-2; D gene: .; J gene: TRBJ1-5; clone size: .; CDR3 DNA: TGTGCCAGCAGCTTAGAGCGGGCAGCAGGTCAGCCCCAGCATTTT; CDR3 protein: CASSLERAAGQPQHF
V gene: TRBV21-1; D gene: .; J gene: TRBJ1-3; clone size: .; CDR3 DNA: TGTGCCAGCAGCAAAAGCCCCGCGACAGGCGTCACTGCCTCTGGAAACACCATATATTTT; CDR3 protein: CASSKSPATGVTASGNTIYF
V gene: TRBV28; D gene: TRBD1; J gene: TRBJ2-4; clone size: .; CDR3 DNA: TGTGCCAGCAGTGCAACAGGACAGGGGGCCTCCAAAAACATTCAGTACTTC; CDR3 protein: CASSATGQGASKNIQYF
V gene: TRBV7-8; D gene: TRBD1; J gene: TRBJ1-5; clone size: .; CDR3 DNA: TGTGCCAGCAGCCATGGACAGGGGGCGGTTCAGGATCAGCCCCAGCATTTT; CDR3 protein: CASSHGQGAVQDQPQHF
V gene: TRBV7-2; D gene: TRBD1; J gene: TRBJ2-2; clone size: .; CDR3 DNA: TGTGCCAGCAGCGCGATAGGGACAGCTAACACCGGGGAGCTGTTTTTT; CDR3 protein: CASSAIGTANTGELFF
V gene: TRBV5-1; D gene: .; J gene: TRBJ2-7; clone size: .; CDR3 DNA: TGCGCCAGCAGCTTGACTGGGCCCTTCTACGAGCAGTACTTC; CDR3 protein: CASSLTGPFYEQYF
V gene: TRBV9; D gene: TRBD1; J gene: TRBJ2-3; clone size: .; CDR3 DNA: TGTGCCAGCAGCACCCGTCGACAGGGTAGGACAGATACGCAGTATTTT; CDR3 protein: CASSTRRQGRTDTQYF
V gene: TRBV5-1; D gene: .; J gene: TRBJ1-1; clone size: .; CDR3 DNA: TGCGCCAGCAGCTACCAAGAACCAGAGAACACTGAAGCTTTCTTT; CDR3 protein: CASSYQEPENTEAFF
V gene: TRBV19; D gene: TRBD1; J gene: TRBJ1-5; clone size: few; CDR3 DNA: TGTGCCAGTAGGTGGGGGGGACAGGGGGGGACTCAGCCCCAGCATTTT; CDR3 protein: CASRWGGQGGTQPQHF
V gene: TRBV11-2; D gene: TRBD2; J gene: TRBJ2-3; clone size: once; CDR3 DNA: TGTGCCAGCAGCGTAGGACTAGCGGGGGGAGGCACAGATACGCAGTATTTT; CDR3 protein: CASSVGLAGGGTDTQYF
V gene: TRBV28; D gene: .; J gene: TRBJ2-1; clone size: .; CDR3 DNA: TGTGCCAGCAACGTCCTAGCAAACAATGAGCAGTTCTTC; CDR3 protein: CASNVLANNEQFF
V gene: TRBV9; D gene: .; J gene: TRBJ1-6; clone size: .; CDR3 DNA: TGTGCCAGCAGCGTAGACATGAATAATTCACCCCTCCACTTT; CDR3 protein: CASSVDMNNSPLHF
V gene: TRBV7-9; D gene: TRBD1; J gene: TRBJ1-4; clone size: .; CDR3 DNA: TGTGCCAGCAGCTTAGCCCGGGACAGGGAAAAACTGTTTTTT; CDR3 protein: CASSLARDREKLFF
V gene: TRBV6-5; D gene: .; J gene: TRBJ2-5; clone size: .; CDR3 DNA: TGTGCCAGCGGCCCCCTCGACAAGACCCAGTACTTC; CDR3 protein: CASGPLDKTQYF
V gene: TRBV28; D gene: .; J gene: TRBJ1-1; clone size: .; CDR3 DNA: TGTGCCAGCAGTTTAACGGGGGGCAGGGAAACTGAAGCTTTCTTT; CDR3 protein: CASSLTGGRETEAFF
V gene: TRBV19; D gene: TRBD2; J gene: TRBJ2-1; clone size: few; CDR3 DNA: TGTGCCAGTAATTCAGTGGGGACTAGCGGGAGGGATGCGTTCTTC; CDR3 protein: CASNSVGTSGRDAFF
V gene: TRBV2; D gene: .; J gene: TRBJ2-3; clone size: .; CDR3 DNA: TGTGCCAGCAGTGGTGAGGTTAGAACAGATACGCAGTATTTT; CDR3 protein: CASSGEVRTDTQYF